This TCR beta chain was recorded in a study of blood T cell repertoires in COVID-19. Across the study: Researchers got acute and convalescent COVID-19 samples from the United States, Italy and Spain. The analysed material was cDNA or gDNA that came from T cells, B-cell-depleted T cells, or PBMCs.

How the authors handled the data: Amplification of reference gene primers provided the estimated nucleated cell counts. Sequenced by immunoSEQ multiplex PCR; TCRdb stores in-frame clones only, minus some. Clonal size and the V and J genes are those of that table, whereas D and trimming came from the DNA. The sample contains under 20,000 clones, approximately 84% of which appear only once. Germline trimming cut 2 bases from V and 1 base from J; bases unmatched to any gene: 8. The length of the CDR3 is 18 residues. Germline loops: CDR1 SGHRS, CDR2 YFSETQ. Sequencing used peripheral blood. The V gene is TRBV5-1, the J gene TRBJ2-3, with 12 positions matching TRBD2. This TCR derives from a human donor in a cohort sampled during active COVID-19. DNA for the CDR3: TGCGCCAGCAGCTTTATCGGACTAGCGGGGCCGGGCACAGATACGCAGTATTTT. This translates into CASSFIGLAGPGTDTQYF.